Below are 13 T cell receptor beta chains sequenced from a single sample in a study of T cell repertoires in ileal Crohn's disease. This table comes from immunoSEQ multiplex PCR, and its TCRdb copy is limited to in-frame clones, with some not included. The sample has over 25,000 clones; around 80% are singletons. The sample taken for sequencing was ileal tissue. These receptors originate from an adult with Crohn's disease.

This chain uses TRBV5-5 with TRBJ2-1, with TRBD1 matching over 7 bases. CDR1 is SGHKS, CDR2 YYEKEE, per germline (reference sequence). V was pared by 2 bases and J by 5 bases, with 4 bases of the junction left unmatched. The CDR3 runs to 14 residues. The chain's CDR3 is CASSFGQANNEQFF. CDR3 DNA: TGTGCCAGCAGCTTCGGACAGGCCAACAATGAGCAGTTCTTC.

This sequence joins TRBV30 and TRBJ1-5; 7 bases map to TRBD1. Unmatched junction bases numbered 6, after V lost 2 bases and J lost 2 bases. CDR1 and CDR2 (germline): GTSNPN, SVGIG (reference sequence). The CDR3 is 15 amino acids. The CDR3 sequence: CAWSFGTGGNQPQHF. The CDR3 nucleotides are TGTGCCTGGAGTTTTGGAACAGGGGGCAATCAGCCCCAGCATTTT.

Of note for this clone: Other DNA sequences of this sample code for an identical CDR3. J is TRBJ1-5 and V is TRBV6-5; 8 positions agree with TRBD1. V shed 10 bases and J 0 bases; nucleotides not matched to a gene: 5. Germline-derived CDR1 and CDR2 are MNHEY and SVGAGI. The CDR3 loop spans 14 amino acids. In nucleotides, the CDR3 is TGTGCCACCGGGACAGGAGATAGCAATCAGCCCCAGCATTTT. Amino acid sequence: CATGTGDSNQPQHF.

The V gene is TRBV6-1, the J gene TRBJ2-5; 9 positions match TRBD2. The DNA end favors TRBJ2-7, so the J call may be wrong. The CDR3 has 14 amino acids. Germline lookup yields CDR1 MNHNS and CDR2 SASEGT. The DNA of the CDR3 is TGTGCCAGCAACCCTAGCGGGGTCGCCTACGAGCAGTACTTC. This sequence encodes CASNPSGVAYEQYF.

This sequence joins TRBV27 and TRBJ2-3, with D possibly being TRBD1 (5 bases). Germline V gives CDR1 MNHEY, CDR2 SMNVEV (reference sequence). The CDR3 covers 11 residues. V was pared by 7 bases and J by 4 bases, with 6 bases between. The CDR3 DNA is TGTGCCAGCACCAGGGCAGATACGCAGTATTTT. It is translated as CASTRADTQYF.

This chain connects TRBV4-1 to TRBJ1-5, with 8 bases that match TRBD1. Trimming removed 1 base from V and 9 bases from J; junction bases left unmatched: 8. The CDR3 consists of 15 residues. CDR1 MGHRA and CDR2 YSYEKL come from the germline V gene. The CDR3 DNA reads as TGCGCCAGCAGCCAAGGATTACAGGGGGAGCGGCCCCAGCATTTT. Translating gives CASSQGLQGERPQHF.

V gene TRBV6-6 combines with J gene TRBJ1-4; the match to TRBD1 covers 7 bases. J lost 4 bases, V lost 7 bases, and 3 bases had no gene match. The CDR3 has 13 residues. The V gene's germline CDR1 is MNHNY and CDR2 SVGAGI (reference sequence). CDR3 amino acids: CASTGTVNEKLFF. The CDR3 DNA sequence: TGTGCCAGCACCGGGACAGTTAATGAAAAACTGTTTTTT.

The chain uses TRBV11-2 and TRBJ2-3; D may be TRBD2 (5 bases). CDR3 length: 15 residues. Between the trimmed V and J ends, which lost 6 bases and 4 bases, there was a span of 17 bases. The V gene's germline CDR1 is SGHAT and CDR2 FQNNGV. CDR3 loop: CASSAPPEGADTQYF. DNA of the CDR3: TGTGCCAGCAGTGCCCCCCCAGAGGGCGCAGATACGCAGTATTTT. Full variable domain (missing parts from reference TRBV11-2 and TRBJ2-3): EAGVAQSPRYKIIEKRQSVAFWCNPISGHATLYWYQQILGQGPKLLIQFQNNGVVDDSQLPKDRFSAERLKGVDSTLKIQPAKLEDSAVYLCASSAPPEGADTQYFGPGTRLTVL.

The V gene is TRBV11-2, the J gene TRBJ2-5, with D uncertain. CDR1 is SGHAT and CDR2 is FQNNGV in the germline V gene. The CDR3 runs 11 residues. Trimming left V 1 base short and J 5 bases short, with 2 bases between. CDR3 coding DNA: TGTGCCAGCAGCTTAGCGGAGACCCAGTACTTC. Translation: CASSLAETQYF.

The chain carries TRBV30 and TRBJ1-2, with D tentatively TRBD1 (6 bases). The CDR3 is 12 amino acids. Between the trimmed V and J ends, which lost 4 bases and 9 bases, there was a span of 15 bases. Germline V gene sequence: CDR1 GTSNPN, CDR2 SVGIG (reference sequence). The CDR3 here is CAWTQGPGSYTF. The CDR3 DNA reads as TGTGCCTGGACTCAGGGGCCGGGGAGCTACACCTTC.

J is TRBJ1-3 and V is TRBV6-1; TRBD1 aligns across 8 bases. The CDR3 covers 14 residues. V gave up 6 bases and J gave up 1 base; unmatched junction bases: 2. Germline V gene lookup returns CDR1 MNHNS and CDR2 SASEGT. The DNA for the CDR3 is TGTGCCAGCAGGGGACAGGAGTCTGGAAACACCATATATTTT. As protein: CASRGQESGNTIYF.

This sequence joins TRBV2 and TRBJ1-2; TRBD1 agrees at 7 bases. Trimming at V came to 4 bases and at J to 3 bases, leaving 2 bases not matched to a gene. Germline lookup yields CDR1 SNHLY and CDR2 FYNNEI. CDR3 length: 13 residues. The CDR3 DNA reads TGTGCCAGCAGTGCGGGGACAGACTATGGCTACACCTTC. Its protein product is CASSAGTDYGYTF.

This chain links TRBV29-1 with TRBJ2-5, with D tentatively TRBD1 (5 bases). The V gene's germline CDR1 is SQVTM and CDR2 ANQGSEA. Trimming pared 2 bases from V and 0 bases from J, leaving 7 bases between. This CDR3 is 13 amino acids long. CDR3 coding DNA: TGCAGCGTTGAAAGGACACACCAAGAGACCCAGTACTTC. It is translated as CSVERTHQETQYF.